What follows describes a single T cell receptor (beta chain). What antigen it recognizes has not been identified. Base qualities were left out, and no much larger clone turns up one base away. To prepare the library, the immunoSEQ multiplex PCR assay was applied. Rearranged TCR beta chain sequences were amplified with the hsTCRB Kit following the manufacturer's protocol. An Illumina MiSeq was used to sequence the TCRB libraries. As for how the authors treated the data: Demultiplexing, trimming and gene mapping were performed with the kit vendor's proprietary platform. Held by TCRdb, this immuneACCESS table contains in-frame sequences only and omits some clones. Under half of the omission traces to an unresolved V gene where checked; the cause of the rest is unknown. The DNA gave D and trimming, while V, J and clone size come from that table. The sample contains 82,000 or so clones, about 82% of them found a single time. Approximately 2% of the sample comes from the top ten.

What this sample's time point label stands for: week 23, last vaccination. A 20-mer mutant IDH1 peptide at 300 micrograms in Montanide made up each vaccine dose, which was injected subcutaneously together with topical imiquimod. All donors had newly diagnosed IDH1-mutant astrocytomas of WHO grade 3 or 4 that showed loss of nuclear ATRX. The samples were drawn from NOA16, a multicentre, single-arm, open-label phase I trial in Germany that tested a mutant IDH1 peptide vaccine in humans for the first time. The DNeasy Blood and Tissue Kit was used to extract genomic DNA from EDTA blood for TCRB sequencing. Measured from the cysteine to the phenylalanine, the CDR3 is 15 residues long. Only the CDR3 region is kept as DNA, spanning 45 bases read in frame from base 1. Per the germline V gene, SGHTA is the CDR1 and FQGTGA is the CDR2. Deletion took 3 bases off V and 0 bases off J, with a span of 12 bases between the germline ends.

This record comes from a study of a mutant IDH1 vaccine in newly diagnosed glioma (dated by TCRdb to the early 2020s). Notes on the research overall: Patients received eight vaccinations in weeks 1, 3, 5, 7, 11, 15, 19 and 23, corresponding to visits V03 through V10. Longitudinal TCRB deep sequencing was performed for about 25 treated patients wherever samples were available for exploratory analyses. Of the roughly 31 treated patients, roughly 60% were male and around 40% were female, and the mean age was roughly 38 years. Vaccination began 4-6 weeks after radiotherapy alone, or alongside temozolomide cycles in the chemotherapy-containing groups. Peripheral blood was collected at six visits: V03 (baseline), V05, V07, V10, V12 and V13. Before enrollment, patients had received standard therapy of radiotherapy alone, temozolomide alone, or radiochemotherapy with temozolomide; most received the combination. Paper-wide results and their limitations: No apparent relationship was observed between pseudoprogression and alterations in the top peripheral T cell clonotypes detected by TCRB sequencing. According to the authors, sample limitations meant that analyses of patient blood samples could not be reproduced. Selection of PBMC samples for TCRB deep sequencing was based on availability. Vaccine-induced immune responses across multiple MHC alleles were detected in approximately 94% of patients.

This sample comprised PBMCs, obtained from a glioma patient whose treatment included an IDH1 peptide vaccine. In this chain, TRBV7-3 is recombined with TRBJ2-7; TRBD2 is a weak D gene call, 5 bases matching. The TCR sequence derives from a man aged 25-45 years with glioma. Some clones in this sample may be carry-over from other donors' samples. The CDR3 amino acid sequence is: CASSLSYGISYEQYF. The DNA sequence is TGTGCCAGCAGCTTGAGCTACGGGATCTCCTACGAGCAGTACTTC.